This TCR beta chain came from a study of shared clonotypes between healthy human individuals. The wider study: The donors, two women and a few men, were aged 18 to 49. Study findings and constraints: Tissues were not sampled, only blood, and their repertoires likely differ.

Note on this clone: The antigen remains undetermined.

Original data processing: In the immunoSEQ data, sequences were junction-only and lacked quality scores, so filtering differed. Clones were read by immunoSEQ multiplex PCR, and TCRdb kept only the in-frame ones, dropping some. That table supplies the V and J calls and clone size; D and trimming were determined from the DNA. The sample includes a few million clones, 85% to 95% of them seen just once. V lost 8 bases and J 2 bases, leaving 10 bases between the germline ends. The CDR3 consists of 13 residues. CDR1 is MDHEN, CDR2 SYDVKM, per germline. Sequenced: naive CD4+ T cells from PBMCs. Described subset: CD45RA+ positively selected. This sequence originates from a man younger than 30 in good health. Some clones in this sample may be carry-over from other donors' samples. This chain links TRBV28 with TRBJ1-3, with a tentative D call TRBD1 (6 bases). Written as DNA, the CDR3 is TGTGCCAGCCTGGGGGGCGCTGGAAACACCATATATTTT. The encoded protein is CASLGGAGNTIYF.